Reported below is one TCR beta chain. Bulk PBMC genomic DNA spanned ten immunoSEQ deep plates. Per the authors' pipeline: ImmunoSEQ only sent back junction sequences with no quality scores, so filtering was done differently. The table came from immunoSEQ multiplex PCR; TCRdb's copy has only in-frame clones and leaves some out. The V and J calls and the clone size are those of that table, but D and trimming were determined from the DNA. The sample shows 450,000 to 500,000 clones, roughly 80% of them seen only once. The entry originates in a study of shared clonotypes between healthy human individuals. Turning to the study itself: Sampling drew on donors who were a couple of women and a few men aged 18 to 49.

Trimming removed 5 bases from V and 0 bases from J, with 10 bases in between. Germline CDR1 is SGHTA and CDR2 is FQGNSA. This CDR3 is built from 15 residues. Genomic DNA for unsorted samples, which was extracted with the QIAamp DNA Blood Mini kit, came from 81 million or so PBMCs. The TCR was taken from a middle-aged woman in good health. Some clones in this sample may be carry-over from other donors' samples. The chain carries TRBV7-2 and TRBJ1-4; no clear D gene. Sequenced sample: PBMCs. The CDR3 DNA reads as TGTGCCAGCAGCACCTCCATGGCAACTAATGAAAAACTGTTTTTT. It translates to CASSTSMATNEKLFF.